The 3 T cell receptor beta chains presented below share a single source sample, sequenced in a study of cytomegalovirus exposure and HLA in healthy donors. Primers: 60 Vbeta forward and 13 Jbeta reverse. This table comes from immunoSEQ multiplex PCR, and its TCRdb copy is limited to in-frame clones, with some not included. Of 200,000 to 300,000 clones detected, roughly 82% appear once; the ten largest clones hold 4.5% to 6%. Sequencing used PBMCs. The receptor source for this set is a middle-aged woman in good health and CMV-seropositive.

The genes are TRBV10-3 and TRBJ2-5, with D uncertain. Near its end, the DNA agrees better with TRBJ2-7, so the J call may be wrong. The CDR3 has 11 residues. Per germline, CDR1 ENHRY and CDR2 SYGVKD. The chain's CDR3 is CAISEASEQYF. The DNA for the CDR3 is TGTGCCATCAGTGAAGCGAGCGAGCAGTACTTC.

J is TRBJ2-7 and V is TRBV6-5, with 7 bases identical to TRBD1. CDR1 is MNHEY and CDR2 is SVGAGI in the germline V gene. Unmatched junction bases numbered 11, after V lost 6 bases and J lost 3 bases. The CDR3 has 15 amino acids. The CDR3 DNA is TGTGCCAGCAGGGCTGGGACAGCCAATGACTACGAGCAGTACTTC. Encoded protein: CASRAGTANDYEQYF.

CDR3 amino acids: CASSRTGGYNSPLHF. The CDR3 DNA reads TGTGCCAGCAGCCGGACAGGGGGCTATAATTCACCCCTCCACTTT. The V and J genes are TRBV6-5 and TRBJ1-6; TRBD1 matches 10 bases. The CDR3 totals 15 residues. Per the germline V gene, CDR1 is MNHEY and CDR2 is SVGAGI. V dropped 6 bases and J dropped 3; count of bases not matched to a gene: 2.